These 15 T cell receptor beta chains share one sample of origin, sequenced in a study of Graves' ophthalmopathy and Graves' hyperthyroidism. The authors amplified TCR beta CDR3 regions, and they did so from RNA transcripts for repertoire sequencing. The authors performed first-round RT-PCR with HTBI primers and then a second-round multiplex PCR. TCRdb fed the multiplex PCR reads into MiXCR, producing one record per CDR3 protein. The sample lists roughly 480,000 distinct CDR3 sequences; roughly an eighth were seen once. Sequences were obtained from blood. The origin of the receptors is a woman aged 25 to 39 with Graves' ophthalmopathy.

This clonotype has at least ten counts. This chain uses TRBV12-3 or TRBV12-4 with TRBJ1-5; perhaps TRBD1 as D (6 bases). This CDR3 has 13 amino acids. V was pared by 5 bases and J by 7 bases, with 12 bases between. DNA for the CDR3: TGTGCCAGCAGTCCGACAGGATTCCAGCCCCAGCATTTT. This sequence encodes CASSPTGFQPQHF.

In this sample, this clonotype turned up many times. V is TRBV6-1 and J is TRBJ1-5; D not certain. From germline, CDR1 is MNHNS and CDR2 SASEGT. The CDR3 consists of 13 residues. Trimming left V 1 base short and J 8 bases short, with 9 bases between. The CDR3 DNA reads as TGTGCCAGCAGTGAAGGTCTTTGGGAGCCCCAGCATTTT. It translates to CASSEGLWEPQHF.

This clonotype appeared many times. The gene calls are TRBV20-1 and TRBJ2-5, with 12 bases aligning to TRBD2. V lost 1 base to trimming and J lost 4 bases; unmatched junction nucleotides: 7. The CDR3 totals 16 residues. Germline loops: CDR1 DFQATT, CDR2 SNEGSKA (reference sequence). In DNA form, the CDR3 reads TGCAGTGCTAGAGGTCCTAGCGGGAGGGCCTTAGAGACCCAGTACTTC. It yields the protein CSARGPSGRALETQYF.

The chain has TRBV12-3 or TRBV12-4 and TRBJ1-1, with D hard to call. V lost 3 bases and J 3 bases, leaving 11 bases between the germline ends. The CDR3 sequence is 14 residues long. Here the CDR3 reads CASSFRLRDTEAFF. The CDR3 region has the DNA TGTGCCAGCAGTTTTCGGCTGAGGGACACTGAAGCTTTCTTT.

This clonotype was recorded at least ten times. The chain is built from TRBV11-2 and TRBJ1-2, with D perhaps matching TRBD1 (5 bases). Trimming cost V 0 bases and J 6 bases, with 14 bases left between them. Germline CDR1 SGHAT, CDR2 FQNNGV. This CDR3 contains 15 residues. DNA for the CDR3: TGTGCCAGCAGCTTAGATCATGCAGGGCGCAATGGCTACACCTTC. This sequence encodes CASSLDHAGRNGYTF.

The CDR3, as DNA: TGTGCCTGGGGAACCTCCGGGACCTGGAACACTGAAGCTTTCTTT. Its translation is CAWGTSGTWNTEAFF. The chain has TRBV30 and TRBJ1-1, with D perhaps matching TRBD1 (5 bases). Deletions cut 5 bases from V and 1 base from J, with 17 bases between. The germline CDR1 and CDR2 sequences are GTSNPN and SVGIG (reference sequence). This CDR3 has 15 residues. The full variable domain, its missing parts supplied by reference TRBV30 and TRBJ1-1, is SQTIHQWPATLVQPVGSPLSLECTVEGTSNPNLYWYRQAAGRGLQLLFYSVGIGQISSEVPQNLSASRPQDRQFILSSKKLLLSDSGFYLCAWGTSGTWNTEAFFGQGTRLTVV.

This clonotype was recorded many times. This rearrangement joins TRBV9 to TRBJ2-7, with 9 bases fitting TRBD2. Germline loops: CDR1 SGDLS, CDR2 YYNGEE. With 4 bases clipped from V and 3 bases from J, the junction kept 5 bases outside the gene matches. The CDR3 is made up of 14 amino acids. CDR3 nucleotides: TGTGCCAGCAGCTTAGGACTAGCGTTCTACGAGCAGTACTTC. Its translation: CASSLGLAFYEQYF.

This clonotype was detected ten times or more. This rearrangement joins TRBV27 to TRBJ2-5, with a weak D call TRBD1 (5 bases). Germline-derived CDR1 and CDR2 are MNHEY and SMNVEV (reference sequence). This CDR3 spans 15 amino acids. V lost 11 bases, J lost 5 bases, and 24 bases lay in between. This CDR3 is CAASAGAGNGETQYF. The CDR3 DNA is TGTGCCGCCAGTGCTGGGGCAGGGAACGGGGAGACCCAGTACTTC.

This clonotype has at least ten counts. V usage is TRBV10-3 and J usage is TRBJ1-2; D is ambiguous. Germline V lookup: CDR1 ENHRY, CDR2 SYGVKD. The CDR3 is 13 amino acids. Trimming took 9 bases from V and 4 from J, leaving 15 bases between them. In DNA form, the CDR3 reads TGTGCCATAGGCGCTGGGCCAAGCTATGGCTACACCTTC. This codes for CAIGAGPSYGYTF.

This clonotype was found a few times. The chain combines TRBV5-1 with TRBJ2-7; 8 bases align to TRBD1. J gave up 7 bases and V 3 bases, and 9 bases lay outside the gene matches. This CDR3 is built from 14 residues. Germline V CDR1 and CDR2: SGHRS, YFSETQ. The CDR3 bases are TGCGCCAGCAGCTCGGGACAGGCCACGGGGGAGCAGTACTTC. Amino acid sequence: CASSSGQATGEQYF.

The chain has TRBV6-1 and TRBJ1-2, with D hard to call. Trimming took off 4 bases at V and 7 bases at J, with 13 bases between the two ends. Germline V gene sequence: CDR1 MNHNS, CDR2 SASEGT. The CDR3 has 13 amino acids. The CDR3 region is CASSVTSIIGYTF. CDR3 bases: TGTGCCAGCAGTGTCACTTCAATAATTGGCTACACCTTC.

This clonotype showed up many times. The chain joins TRBV5-1 to TRBJ1-1; 7 bases agree with TRBD1. V dropped 0 bases and J dropped 4; count of bases not matched to a gene: 6. Germline values: CDR1 SGHRS, CDR2 YFSETQ. This CDR3 has 15 residues. CDR3 residues: CASSLEEGARTEAFF. CDR3 sequence (DNA): TGCGCCAGCAGCTTGGAGGAGGGGGCGCGCACTGAAGCTTTCTTT.

This clonotype was seen many times. This chain links TRBV7-8 with TRBJ1-1; tentatively, D is TRBD1 (5 bases). The CDR3 is made up of 15 amino acids. V lost 5 bases and J lost 3, with 16 bases in between. The germline CDR1 and CDR2 sequences are SGHVS and FQNEAQ. The CDR3 sequence: CASSRARATDTEAFF. CDR3 DNA sequence: TGTGCCAGCAGCCGCGCCAGGGCGACGGACACTGAAGCTTTCTTT.

This clonotype was seen ten or more times. V usage is TRBV20-1 and J usage is TRBJ2-7, with TRBD1 matching 7 bases. Trimming at V came to 6 bases and at J to 0 bases, leaving 11 bases not matched to a gene. Germline values: CDR1 DFQATT, CDR2 SNEGSKA (reference sequence). The CDR3 extends over 15 amino acids. The CDR3 region is CSALLTGRFSYEQYF. For the CDR3, the DNA is TGCAGTGCCTTATTGACAGGGCGTTTCTCCTACGAGCAGTACTTC.

This clonotype occurred many times. Germline is not matched at one junction end, which may reflect a read error. V usage is TRBV11-1 and J usage is TRBJ2-7, with TRBD2 identical over 8 bases. CDR1 is SGHAT, CDR2 FQDESV, per germline (reference sequence). There are 15 residues in the CDR3. The CDR3, as DNA: TGTGCCAGCAGCTTATACGGCGGGGGGAACTACGAGCAGTGCTTC. Translating it yields CASSLYGGGNYEQCF.